The clone carrying this TCR beta chain appeared many times. Its antigen is unidentified. The related graft donor's blood sample was taken on the day of bone marrow donation. These data belong to a study of T cells after posttransplantation cyclophosphamide. Study-wide results and limits: After PTCy, TRB diversity resembled that of CNI/methotrexate controls. Later post-transplant blood repertoires were often dominated by donor CD8+ memory clones.

Germline-derived CDR1 and CDR2 are LNHDA and SQIVND (reference sequence). Trimming took off 7 bases at V and 8 bases at J, with 23 bases between the two ends. The CDR3 consists of 16 residues. Clones were read by immunoSEQ multiplex PCR, and TCRdb kept only the in-frame ones, dropping some. The repertoire consists of fewer than 55,000 clones, none detected only once. The sequenced sample consisted of PBMCs. This clonotype originated in a man between 35 and 55 years old in good health, CMV-negative, and a related stem cell transplant donor. This rearrangement joins TRBV19 to TRBJ1-4; weak D call: TRBD1 (6 bases). As DNA, the CDR3 is TGTGCCAGTATGGGACACCCCGTTAAGGGGGAGGAAAAACTGTTTTTT. Its protein product is CASMGHPVKGEEKLFF.